Below, 20 T cell receptor beta chains from the same sample are listed, as sequenced in a study of shared clonotypes between healthy human individuals. The data were produced by immunoSEQ multiplex PCR, yet TCRdb's version contains in-frame clones alone and is incomplete. Of about 2.3 million clones in the sample, 85% to 95% were seen once. The sequenced sample was naive CD4+ T cells from PBMCs. The subset here: CD45RA+ positively selected. The receptors shown here come from a man in his late teens or twenties in good health. Some clones in this sample may be carry-over from other donors' samples.

The chain has TRBV5-1 and TRBJ2-3; TRBD1 matches 8 bases. The CDR3 has 17 residues. The germline V gene encodes CDR1 SGHRS and CDR2 YFSETQ. Trimming cost V 1 base and J 0 bases; bases outside gene matches: 7. CDR3 in amino acids: CASSLNDRGSSTDTQYF. CDR3 in DNA: TGCGCCAGCAGCTTGAATGACAGGGGATCTAGCACAGATACGCAGTATTTT. The whole variable domain, remainder taken from reference TRBV5-1 and TRBJ2-3, is KAGVTQTPRYLIKTRGQQVTLSCSPISGHRSVSWYQQTPGQGLQFLFEYFSETQRNKGNFPGRFSGRQFSNSRSEMNVSTLELGDSALYLCASSLNDRGSSTDTQYFGPGTRLTVL.

The V gene is TRBV9, the J gene TRBJ2-3, with D perhaps matching TRBD1 (6 bases). Germline CDR1 and CDR2: SGDLS and YYNGEE. Trimming pared 0 bases from V and 0 bases from J, leaving 11 bases between. CDR3 length: 16 residues. The CDR3 DNA sequence: TGTGCCAGCAGCGTAGAGGGGGACGCTAGCACAGATACGCAGTATTTT. This translates into CASSVEGDASTDTQYF.

The chain couples TRBV5-1 to TRBJ2-4; 7 bases align to TRBD1. Per the germline V gene, CDR1 is SGHRS and CDR2 is YFSETQ. The CDR3 is 15 amino acids. The ends lost 5 bases at V and 1 base at J; junction bases unmatched: 6. The CDR3 nucleotides are TGCGCCAGCAGAGGGGGCCCGGAGGCCAAAAACATTCAGTACTTC. Translation gives CASRGGPEAKNIQYF. Complete variable domain (other parts from reference TRBV5-1 and TRBJ2-4): KAGVTQTPRYLIKTRGQQVTLSCSPISGHRSVSWYQQTPGQGLQFLFEYFSETQRNKGNFPGRFSGRQFSNSRSEMNVSTLELGDSALYLCASRGGPEAKNIQYFGAGTRLSVL.

This chain links TRBV6-6 with TRBJ1-1; TRBD1 might be the D (6 bases). Germline-derived CDR1 and CDR2 are MNHNY and SVGAGI (reference sequence). The CDR3 runs to 13 residues. The V end lost 4 bases, the J end lost 1 base, and 7 bases lay between the germline ends. CDR3 region: CASSLTGNTEAFF. The CDR3 coding sequence is TGTGCCAGCAGTTTGACAGGGAACACTGAAGCTTTCTTT.

This clone was observed a single time. This rearrangement joins TRBV2 to TRBJ2-1, with 8 bases lining up with TRBD1. Unmatched junction bases numbered 13, after V lost 7 bases and J lost 8 bases. The CDR3 sequence is 15 residues long. CDR1 and CDR2 from the germline V gene are SNHLY and FYNNEI. CDR3 region: CASTKDREVRDEQFF. CDR3 nucleotide sequence: TGTGCCAGCACCAAGGACAGGGAAGTTCGGGATGAGCAGTTCTTC. Looking up the rest from reference TRBV2 and TRBJ2-1 gives the full variable domain: EPEVTQTPSHQVTQMGQEVILRCVPISNHLYFYWYRQILGQKVEFLVSFYNNEISEKSEIFDDQFSVERPDGSNFTLKIRSTKLEDSAMYFCASTKDREVRDEQFFGPGTRLTVL.

The chain combines TRBV15 with TRBJ2-7; D possibly corresponds to TRBD2 (5 bases). Per germline, CDR1 LNHNV and CDR2 YYDKDF (reference sequence). Trimming stripped 1 base from V and 3 bases from J, with 10 bases between. The CDR3 has 14 amino acids. DNA for the CDR3: TGTGCCACCAGCAGAGGGTTGGAGGACTACGAGCAGTACTTC. Its translation is CATSRGLEDYEQYF. Variable domain in full (rest from reference TRBV15 and TRBJ2-7): DAMVIQNPRYQVTQFGKPVTLSCSQTLNHNVMYWYQQKSSQAPKLLFHYYDKDFNNEADTPDNFQSRRPNTSFCFLDIRSPGLGDTAMYLCATSRGLEDYEQYFGPGTRLTVT.

CDR3 DNA: TGCAGCGCTATGACCACAGCTCGAGTTTACAATGAGCAGTTCTTC. Its protein is CSAMTTARVYNEQFF. The chain combines TRBV29-1 with TRBJ2-1; D ambiguous. This CDR3 contains 15 residues. Germline CDR1 reads SQVTM; CDR2 reads ANQGSEA. The V gene lost 7 bases and the J gene lost 4 bases, with 20 bases spanning the gap.

The chain employs TRBV28 and TRBJ2-6; 7 bases fit TRBD1. CDR1 and CDR2 (germline): MDHEN, SYDVKM. The V segment lost 8 bases and the J segment 7 bases; nucleotides outside the gene matches: 11. CDR3 length: 15 residues. The chain's CDR3 is CASGPDRDGANVLTF. CDR3 DNA: TGTGCCAGCGGACCCGACAGGGACGGAGCCAACGTCCTGACTTTC.

This chain uses TRBV7-8 with TRBJ2-5, with D possibly being TRBD1 (6 bases). V was cut by 2 bases and J by 4 bases, with 23 bases left in between. The germline V gene has CDR1 SGHVS and CDR2 FQNEAQ. This CDR3 is built from 18 residues. For the CDR3, the DNA is TGTGCCAGCAGCTTACGTACTAGTTTCAAGGGGGACGGAGAGACCCAGTACTTC. Translation gives CASSLRTSFKGDGETQYF.

The chain recombines TRBV5-6 with TRBJ1-3; D gene unclear. The CDR3 length is 15 residues. Looked up from germline, CDR1 is SGHDT and CDR2 is YYEEEE. Trimming cost V 4 bases and J 5 bases, with 16 bases left between them. CDR3 DNA sequence: TGTGCCAGCAGCCCCTCTTTCGGTTCCCGAAACACCATATATTTT. Its translation: CASSPSFGSRNTIYF.

The chain couples TRBV5-1 to TRBJ1-1; D not certain. The V gene lost 3 bases and the J gene lost 0 bases, with 9 bases spanning the gap. CDR3 length equals 14 residues. Germline V lookup: CDR1 SGHRS, CDR2 YFSETQ. CDR3 DNA: TGCGCCAGCAGCTCGGACGGGGTGAACACTGAAGCTTTCTTT. Encoded protein: CASSSDGVNTEAFF.

The J gene is TRBJ1-1, the V gene TRBV5-1, with D perhaps matching TRBD1 (5 bases). Germline-derived CDR1 and CDR2 are SGHRS and YFSETQ. Deletions cut 3 bases from V and 0 bases from J, with 15 bases between. The length of the CDR3 is 16 residues. The CDR3 loop is CASSSFSRGMNTEAFF. The CDR3 coding sequence is TGCGCCAGCAGCTCGTTTTCTAGGGGCATGAACACTGAAGCTTTCTTT. The variable domain in full, completed from reference TRBV5-1 and TRBJ1-1, reads KAGVTQTPRYLIKTRGQQVTLSCSPISGHRSVSWYQQTPGQGLQFLFEYFSETQRNKGNFPGRFSGRQFSNSRSEMNVSTLELGDSALYLCASSSFSRGMNTEAFFGQGTRLTVV.

V usage is TRBV11-3 and J usage is TRBJ2-1; D is tentatively TRBD1 or TRBD2 (6 bases each). The CDR3 loop spans 17 amino acids. Trimming removed 0 bases at V and 4 bases at J, with 16 bases between. Germline V lookup: CDR1 SGHNT, CDR2 YENEEA. The CDR3 DNA follows: TGTGCCAGCAGCTTAGATTCCGCAGGGGCGGGGTACAATGAGCAGTTCTTC. It yields the protein CASSLDSAGAGYNEQFF.

The chain recombines TRBV6-5 with TRBJ2-7; D ambiguous. Germline CDR1 MNHEY, CDR2 SVGAGI. Trimming left V 10 bases short and J 4 bases short, with 17 bases between. The CDR3 loop spans 13 amino acids. CDR3 nucleotide sequence: TGTGCCACATCGACACCTGCGACGTACGAGCAGTACTTC. Protein: CATSTPATYEQYF.

This clone is a singleton in its sample. The chain employs TRBV27 and TRBJ2-7; 7 bases match TRBD1. CDR1 and CDR2 (germline): MNHEY, SMNVEV (reference sequence). V was clipped by 6 bases and J by 2 bases; unmatched bases: 10. CDR3 length equals 15 residues. CDR3 sequence: CASSPTMGQPYEQYF. In nucleotides, the CDR3 is TGTGCCAGCAGCCCAACCATGGGACAGCCCTACGAGCAGTACTTC.

The V gene is TRBV28, the J gene TRBJ2-7; D is perhaps TRBD2 (7 bases). This CDR3 contains 14 residues. Per germline, CDR1 MDHEN and CDR2 SYDVKM. V was clipped by 3 bases and J by 3 bases, with 12 bases between them. CDR3 DNA: TGTGCCAGCAGTTTTCTGAGGGGGGGCTACGAGCAGTACTTC. It encodes CASSFLRGGYEQYF.

This chain links TRBV7-8 with TRBJ1-5, with unresolved D. The CDR3 has 14 amino acids. Trimming shortened V by 0 bases and J by 9 bases, and 12 bases separated the two germline ends. Looked up from germline, CDR1 is SGHVS and CDR2 is FQNEAQ. Written as DNA, the CDR3 is TGTGCCAGCAGCTTAGCAGCAGCCAAAGGGCCCCAGCATTTT. It encodes CASSLAAAKGPQHF.

The chain carries TRBV19 and TRBJ2-3; D remains unclear. The CDR3 contains 16 residues. The germline CDR1 and CDR2 sequences are LNHDA and SQIVND (reference sequence). Trimming took off 5 bases at V and 3 bases at J, with 18 bases between the two ends. The CDR3 sequence is CASSLRGRQLTDTQYF. As DNA, the CDR3 is TGTGCCAGTAGTCTAAGAGGACGGCAGCTTACAGATACGCAGTATTTT.

This clone came up once. V and J are TRBV6-5 and TRBJ2-5, with 8 bases matching TRBD2. The CDR3 is 14 amino acids. V trimming: 6 bases; J trimming: 1 base; junction bases outside the gene matches: 4. Germline V lookup: CDR1 MNHEY, CDR2 SVGAGI. Written as DNA, the CDR3 is TGTGCCAGCAGCGCGGGAGGTCGCCAAGAGACCCAGTACTTC. Residues: CASSAGGRQETQYF.

Concerning this clone: Other DNA sequences in this specimen translate into the identical CDR3. This chain links TRBV2 with TRBJ1-2; 7 bases align to TRBD1. Unmatched junction bases numbered 0, after V lost 2 bases and J lost 6 bases. This CDR3 is built from 12 residues. The germline gives CDR1 SNHLY, CDR2 FYNNEI. CDR3 in amino acids: CASSEQGDGYTF. For the CDR3, the DNA is TGTGCCAGCAGTGAACAGGGGGATGGCTACACCTTC.